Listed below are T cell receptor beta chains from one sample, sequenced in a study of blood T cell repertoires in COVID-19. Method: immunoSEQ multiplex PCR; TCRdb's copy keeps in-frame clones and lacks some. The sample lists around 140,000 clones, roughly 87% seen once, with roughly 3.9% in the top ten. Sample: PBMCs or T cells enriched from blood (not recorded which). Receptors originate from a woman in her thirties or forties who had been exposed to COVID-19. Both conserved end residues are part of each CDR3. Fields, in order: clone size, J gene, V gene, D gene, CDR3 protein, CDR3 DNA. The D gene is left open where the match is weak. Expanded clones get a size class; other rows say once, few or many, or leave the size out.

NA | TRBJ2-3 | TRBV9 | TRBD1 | CASTTGVGDTQYF | TGTGCCAGCACCACAGGGGTAGGAGATACGCAGTATTTT
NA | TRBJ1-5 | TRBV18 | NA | CASSPLSGPGQPQHF | TGTGCCAGCTCACCACTTTCGGGCCCGGGGCAGCCCCAGCATTTT
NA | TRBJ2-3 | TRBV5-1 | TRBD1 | CASRGQGNPDTQYF | TGCGCCAGCAGGGGACAGGGCAACCCAGATACGCAGTATTTT
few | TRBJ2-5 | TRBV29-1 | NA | CSVSQVGETQYF | TGCAGCGTTTCCCAGGTCGGAGAGACCCAGTACTTC
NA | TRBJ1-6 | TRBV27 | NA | CASSPRPSSYNSPLHF | TGTGCCAGCAGTCCCCGGCCTAGCTCCTATAATTCACCCCTCCACTTT
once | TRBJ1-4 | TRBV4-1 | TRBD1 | CASRSGTGEEKLFF | TGCGCCAGCAGATCCGGGACAGGGGAAGAAAAACTGTTTTTT
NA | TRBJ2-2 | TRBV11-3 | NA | CASSAGGARTGELFF | TGTGCCAGCAGCGCTGGGGGGGCCCGGACCGGGGAGCTGTTTTTT
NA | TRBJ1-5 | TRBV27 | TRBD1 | CASSLRGTGISNQPQHF | TGTGCCAGCAGTTTAAGGGGGACAGGGATTAGCAATCAGCCCCAGCATTTT
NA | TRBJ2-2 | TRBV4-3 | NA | CASRGGYGGELFF | TGCGCCAGCAGAGGAGGGTACGGCGGGGAGCTGTTTTTT
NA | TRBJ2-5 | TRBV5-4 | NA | CASSPRGSVNQETQYF | TGTGCCAGCAGCCCACGGGGTAGCGTGAACCAAGAGACCCAGTACTTC
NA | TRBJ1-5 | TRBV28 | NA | CASSFRGGSNQPQHF | TGTGCCAGCAGTTTCCGGGGAGGGAGCAATCAGCCCCAGCATTTT
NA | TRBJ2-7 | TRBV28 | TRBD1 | CASSPGTGKNEQYF | TGTGCCAGCAGTCCCGGGACAGGGAAAAACGAGCAGTACTTC
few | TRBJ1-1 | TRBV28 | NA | CASRGGGSTEAFF | TGTGCCAGCAGAGGGGGGGGTAGCACTGAAGCTTTCTTT
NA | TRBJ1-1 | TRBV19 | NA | CASSIGGQAAAFF | TGTGCCAGTAGTATAGGAGGGCAGGCCGCCGCTTTCTTT
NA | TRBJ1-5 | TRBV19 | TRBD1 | CASNPTDRGLNQPQHF | TGTGCCAGTAACCCTACGGACAGGGGCCTTAATCAGCCCCAGCATTTT
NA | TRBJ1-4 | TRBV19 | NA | CASSMGGATNEKLFF | TGTGCCAGTAGTATGGGCGGGGCAACTAATGAAAAACTGTTTTTT
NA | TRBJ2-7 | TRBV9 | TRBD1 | CASSTNLRDRTNEQYF | TGTGCCAGCAGCACCAACCTCCGGGACAGGACCAACGAGCAGTACTTC
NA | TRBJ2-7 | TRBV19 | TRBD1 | CASSRTGSPYEQYF | TGTGCCAGTAGTAGGACAGGGTCCCCCTACGAGCAGTACTTC
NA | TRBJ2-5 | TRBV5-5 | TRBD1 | CASSPRDSPDRETQYF | TGTGCCAGCAGCCCCCGGGACAGTCCTGATCGAGAGACCCAGTACTTC
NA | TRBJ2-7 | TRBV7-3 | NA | CASSRDGAYEQYF | TGTGCCAGCAGTCGTGACGGAGCCTACGAGCAGTACTTC
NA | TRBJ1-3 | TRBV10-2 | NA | CASSAGQSSGNTIYF | TGCGCCAGCAGTGCCGGACAGTCCTCTGGAAACACCATATATTTT
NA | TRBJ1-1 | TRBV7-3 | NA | CASSLSANTKAFF | TGTGCCAGCAGCTTAAGTGCTAACACTAAAGCTTTCTTT
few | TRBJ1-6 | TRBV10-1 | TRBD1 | CASRPDRESSPLHF | TGCGCCAGCAGACCGGACAGGGAGAGTTCACCCCTCCACTTT
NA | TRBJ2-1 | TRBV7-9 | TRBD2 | CASRKGTSGNEQFF | TGTGCCAGCAGGAAAGGGACTAGCGGCAATGAGCAGTTCTTC
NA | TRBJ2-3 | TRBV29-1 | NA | CSVVEGTSTDTQYF | TGCAGCGTTGTAGAGGGGACTAGCACAGATACGCAGTATTTT
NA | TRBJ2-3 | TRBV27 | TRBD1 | CASSLDRTGMTDTQYF | TGTGCCAGCAGTTTAGATCGGACAGGTATGACAGATACGCAGTATTTT
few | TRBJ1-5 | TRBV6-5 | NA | CASSSTGSPNQPQHF | TGTGCCAGCAGTTCCACCGGGTCCCCCAATCAGCCCCAGCATTTT
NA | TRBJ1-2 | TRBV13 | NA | CASSLDRNYGYTF | TGTGCCAGCAGCTTAGATAGAAACTATGGCTACACCTTC
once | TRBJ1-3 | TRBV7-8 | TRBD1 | CASRIGTDRNTIYF | TGTGCCAGCAGAATCGGGACAGATAGAAACACCATATATTTT
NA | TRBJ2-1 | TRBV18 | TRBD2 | CASSPTGTSGNFFYNEQFF | TGTGCCAGCTCACCAACCGGGACTAGCGGGAATTTTTTTTACAATGAGCAGTTCTTC
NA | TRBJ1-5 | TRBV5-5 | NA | CASSTSGTINQPQHF | TGTGCCAGCAGTACATCCGGGACTATCAATCAGCCCCAGCATTTT
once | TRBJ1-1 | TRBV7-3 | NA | CASSANKNTEAFF | TGTGCCAGCAGCGCAAACAAGAACACTGAAGCTTTCTTT
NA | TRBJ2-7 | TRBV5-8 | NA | CASSSGTQEYEQYF | TGTGCCAGCAGCTCCGGGACACAGGAATACGAGCAGTACTTC
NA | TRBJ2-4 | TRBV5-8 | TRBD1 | CASSLWGQGGKNIQYF | TGTGCCAGCAGCTTGTGGGGACAGGGGGGAAAAAACATTCAGTACTTC
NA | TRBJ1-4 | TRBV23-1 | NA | CASRPPTGGIHEKLFF | TGCGCCAGCAGGCCCCCAACAGGAGGGATACATGAAAAACTGTTTTTT
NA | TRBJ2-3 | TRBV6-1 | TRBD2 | CASSGRTSGGARFSTDTQYF | TGTGCCAGCAGTGGACGGACTAGCGGGGGGGCGAGGTTTAGCACAGATACGCAGTATTTT
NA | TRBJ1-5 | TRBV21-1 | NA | CARGYRSGNQPQHF | TGTGCCAGGGGATACAGGTCGGGCAATCAGCCCCAGCATTTT
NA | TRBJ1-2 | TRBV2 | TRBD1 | CATRDRGETGYTF | TGTGCCACCCGGGACAGGGGGGAGACTGGCTACACCTTC
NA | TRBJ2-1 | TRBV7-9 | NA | CASSLRDRGSNEQFF | TGTGCCAGCAGCTTACGCGATCGGGGAAGTAATGAGCAGTTCTTC
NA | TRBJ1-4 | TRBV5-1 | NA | CASSLEQGTEKLFF | TGCGCCAGCAGCTTGGAACAGGGCACTGAAAAACTGTTTTTT
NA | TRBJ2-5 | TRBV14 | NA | CASSLGHLGKKTQYF | TGTGCCAGCAGCTTGGGGCACTTAGGCAAAAAGACCCAGTACTTC
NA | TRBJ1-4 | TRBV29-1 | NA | CSVTQGVGEKLFF | TGCAGCGTTACACAGGGTGTTGGTGAAAAACTGTTTTTT
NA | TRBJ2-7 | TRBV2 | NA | CASRGGTYEQYF | TGTGCCAGCAGGGGGGGTACCTACGAGCAGTACTTC
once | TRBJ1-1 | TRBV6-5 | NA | CASSYGRVNEAFF | TGTGCCAGCAGTTACGGCAGGGTGAACGAAGCTTTCTTT
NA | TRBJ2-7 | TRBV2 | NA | CASNQYEQYF | TGTGCCAGCAACCAGTACGAGCAGTACTTC
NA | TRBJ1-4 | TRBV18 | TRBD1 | CASSPGQGSEKLFF | TGTGCCAGCTCACCCGGACAGGGGTCTGAAAAACTGTTTTTT
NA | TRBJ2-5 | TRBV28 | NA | CASSLPRAYQETQYF | TGTGCCAGCAGTTTACCACGAGCGTACCAAGAGACCCAGTACTTC
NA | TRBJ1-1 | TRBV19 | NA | CASSAGSRMNTEAFF | TGTGCCAGTAGTGCAGGGTCTCGGATGAACACTGAAGCTTTCTTT
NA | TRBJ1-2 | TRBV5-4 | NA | CASSLGWGGGDHYGYTF | TGTGCCAGCAGCTTGGGATGGGGAGGAGGGGATCACTATGGCTACACCTTC
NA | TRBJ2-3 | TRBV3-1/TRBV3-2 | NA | CASSPETSNTDTQYF | TGTGCCAGCAGCCCCGAGACTAGTAACACAGATACGCAGTATTTT
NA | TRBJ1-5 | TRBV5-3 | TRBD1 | CARSLTGDGTGFNQPQHF | TGTGCCAGAAGCCTTACGGGGGATGGGACAGGGTTCAATCAGCCCCAGCATTTT
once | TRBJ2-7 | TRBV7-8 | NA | CASSTRDSHEQYF | TGTGCCAGCAGCACCCGGGACTCCCACGAGCAGTACTTC
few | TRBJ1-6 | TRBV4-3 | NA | CASSQDGGFNSPLHF | TGCGCCAGCAGCCAAGATGGCGGGTTCAACTCACCCCTCCACTTT
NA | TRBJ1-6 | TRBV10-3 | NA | CAISGTVGADSPLHF | TGTGCCATCAGTGGGACCGTGGGGGCGGATTCACCCCTCCACTTT